This T cell receptor beta chain is drawn from a study of OX40 agonist ivuxolimab in advanced cancers. In terms of the full investigation: Ivuxolimab was an agonistic, fully human IgG2 monoclonal antibody directed against OX40 (CD134), a costimulatory receptor. Intravenous ivuxolimab was administered to patients every 2 weeks at six dose levels: 0.01, 0.1, 0.3, 1.5, 3 and 10 mg/kg. Of the roughly 50 dose-escalation patients, hepatocellular carcinoma was present in around 20, melanoma in about 15, renal cell carcinoma in 9 and head and neck cancer in 9. The dose-escalation cohort was 82.7% male with a mean age of about 60 years, ranging from roughly 20 to 80. Prior anti-PD-1, anti-PD-L1 or anti-CTLA-4 therapy was permitted, and approximately 39% of dose-escalation patients had received checkpoint inhibitors. Partial responses were achieved by three dose-escalation patients, of whom one had hepatocellular carcinoma and two had cutaneous melanoma. The point of sequencing TCRbeta in the periphery was to test whether ivuxolimab changed TCR sequence diversity and drove clonal T-cell expansion. The monotherapy dose-escalation portion (N of about 47 patients) of the phase I ivuxolimab trial is reported in the paper. Broader findings and caveats from the paper: The antigen specificity of the clonally expanded peripheral T cells was not determined. In the 0.1-3.0 mg/kg groups, partial responders had among the lowest normalized peripheral clonal expansion, particularly in CD8+ T cells. On average, CD8+ T cells showed more expanded clones than CD4+ T cells after ivuxolimab. Low levels of normalized T-cell clonal expansion were also seen in some patients who did not respond. Clonal expansion of both CD4+ and CD8+ blood T cells was observed from baseline to week 6 at doses 0.1 to 3.0 mg/kg.

On this clone: The antigen it recognizes is unknown. There are no base qualities to consult, and no much larger clone falls within one base.

The trial excluded patients who had a history of autoimmune disease or were on systemic immunosuppression. Peripheral blood for TCR sequencing was collected from all dose cohorts at baseline, on cycle 4 day 1, and on cycle 7 day 1. The samples were drawn from a first-in-human, open-label, multicenter phase I dose-escalation trial of ivuxolimab. The trial enrolled adults with locally advanced or metastatic head and neck squamous cell, hepatocellular, melanoma or renal cell carcinoma. Before TCR sequencing, CD4+ T cells and CD8+ T cells were sorted from peripheral blood as separate populations. To sequence the TCRbeta CDR3 region, genomic DNA was isolated from the sorted cells. The immunoSEQ Assay was used for sequencing of TCRbeta CDR3 regions. The table comes from immuneACCESS by way of TCRdb, which keeps in-frame sequences with V and J called. Part of the clones is missing from these tables; in studies checked, under half for an unresolved V gene and the rest for unknown reasons. The sample yields about 95,000 clones; approximately 85% were counted once. Jointly, the top ten make up 3.8% of the sample.

The CDR3 holds 14 amino acids from the cysteine to the phenylalanine. Only CDR3 DNA is held: 42 bases, read in frame from base 1. V was cut back by 2 bases and J by 0 bases, leaving a gap of 5 bases between them. Sequences WSHSY (CDR1) and SAAADI (CDR2) are obtained from the germline V gene. The chain links TRBV10-2 with TRBJ1-3; too little of a D gene remains to name it. This TCR came from an adult with an advanced solid tumor such as melanoma, head and neck, liver or kidney cancer. The sample was CD4+ or CD8+ T cells sorted from blood, taken in a trial of the OX40 agonist ivuxolimab. CDR3 loop: CASSELRSGNTIYF. At the DNA level, the sequence is TGCGCCAGCAGTGAGCTACGCTCTGGAAACACCATATATTTT.